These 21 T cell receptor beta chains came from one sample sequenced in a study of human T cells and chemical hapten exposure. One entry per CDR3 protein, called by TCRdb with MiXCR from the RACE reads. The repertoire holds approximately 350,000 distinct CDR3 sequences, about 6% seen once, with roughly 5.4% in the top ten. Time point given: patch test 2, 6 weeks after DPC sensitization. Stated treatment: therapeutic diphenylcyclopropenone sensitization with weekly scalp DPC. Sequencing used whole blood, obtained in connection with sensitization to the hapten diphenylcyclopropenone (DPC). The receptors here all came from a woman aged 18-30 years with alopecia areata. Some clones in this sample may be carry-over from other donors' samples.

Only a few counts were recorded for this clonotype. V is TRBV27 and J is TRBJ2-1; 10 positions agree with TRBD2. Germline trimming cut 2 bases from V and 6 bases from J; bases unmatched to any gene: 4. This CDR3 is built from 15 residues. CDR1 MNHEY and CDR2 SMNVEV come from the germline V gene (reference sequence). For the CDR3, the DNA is TGTGCCAGCAGTTTAGGACTAGCGGCCATCAATGAGCAGTTCTTC. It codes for CASSLGLAAINEQFF.

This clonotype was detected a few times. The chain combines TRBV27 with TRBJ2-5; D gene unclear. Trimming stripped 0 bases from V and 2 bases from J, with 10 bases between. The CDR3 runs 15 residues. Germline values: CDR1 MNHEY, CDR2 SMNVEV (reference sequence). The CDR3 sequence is CASSLSGNIQETQYF. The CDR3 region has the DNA TGTGCCAGCAGTTTATCGGGGAACATACAAGAGACCCAGTACTTC.

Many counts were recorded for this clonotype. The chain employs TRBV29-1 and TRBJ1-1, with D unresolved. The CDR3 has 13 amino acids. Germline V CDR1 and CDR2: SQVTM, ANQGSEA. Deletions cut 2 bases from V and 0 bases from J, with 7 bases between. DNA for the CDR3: TGCAGCGTTGAATCAGAAATGAACACTGAAGCTTTCTTT. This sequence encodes CSVESEMNTEAFF.

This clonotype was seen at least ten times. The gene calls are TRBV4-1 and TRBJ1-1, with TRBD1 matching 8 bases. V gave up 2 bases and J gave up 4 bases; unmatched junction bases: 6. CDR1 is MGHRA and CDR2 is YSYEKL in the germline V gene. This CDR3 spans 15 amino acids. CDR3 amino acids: CASSQTLTGVTEAFF. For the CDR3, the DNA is TGCGCCAGCAGCCAAACTTTGACAGGGGTCACTGAAGCTTTCTTT.

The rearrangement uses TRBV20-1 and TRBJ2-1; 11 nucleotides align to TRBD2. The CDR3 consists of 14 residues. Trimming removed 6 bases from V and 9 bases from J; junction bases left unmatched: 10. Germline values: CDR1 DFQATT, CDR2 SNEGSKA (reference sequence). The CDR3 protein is CSALLAGGQSEQFF. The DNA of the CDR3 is TGCAGTGCCCTCTTAGCGGGGGGGCAAAGTGAGCAGTTCTTC.

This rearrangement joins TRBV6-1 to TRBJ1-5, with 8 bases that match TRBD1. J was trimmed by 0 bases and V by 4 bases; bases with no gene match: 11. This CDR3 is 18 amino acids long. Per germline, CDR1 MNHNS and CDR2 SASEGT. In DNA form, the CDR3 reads TGTGCCAGCAGTGTACCGGACAGGGTCCTGGGTAGCAATCAGCCCCAGCATTTT. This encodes CASSVPDRVLGSNQPQHF.

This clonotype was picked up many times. This chain's CDR3 is CASSQDRGHRIGELFF. The CDR3 nucleotides are TGTGCCAGCTCGCAGGACAGGGGGCATCGTATCGGGGAGCTGTTTTTT. The chain is built from TRBV18 and TRBJ2-2; TRBD1 aligns across 11 bases. V lost 6 bases, J lost 7 bases, and 10 bases stayed unmatched. In germline, CDR1 is KGHSH, CDR2 LQKENI. CDR3 length: 16 amino acids. The complete variable domain, with remaining parts taken from reference TRBV18 and TRBJ2-2, reads NAGVMQNPRHLVRRRGQEARLRCSPMKGHSHVYWYRQLPEEGLKFMVYLQKENIIDESGMPKERFSAEFPKEGPSILRIQQVVRGDSAAYFCASSQDRGHRIGELFFGEGSRLTVL.

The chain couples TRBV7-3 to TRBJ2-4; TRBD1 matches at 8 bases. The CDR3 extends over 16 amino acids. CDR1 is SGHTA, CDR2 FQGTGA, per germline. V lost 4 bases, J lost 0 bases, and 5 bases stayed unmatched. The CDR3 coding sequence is TGTGCCAGCAGCTCCGGGACAGGACTAGCCAAAAACATTCAGTACTTC. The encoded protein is CASSSGTGLAKNIQYF.

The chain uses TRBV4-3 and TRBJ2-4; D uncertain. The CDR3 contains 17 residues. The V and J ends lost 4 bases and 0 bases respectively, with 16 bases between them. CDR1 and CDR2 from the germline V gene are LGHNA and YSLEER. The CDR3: CASSLEAQALAKNIQYF. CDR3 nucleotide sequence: TGCGCCAGCAGCCTCGAAGCGCAGGCTTTAGCCAAAAACATTCAGTACTTC.

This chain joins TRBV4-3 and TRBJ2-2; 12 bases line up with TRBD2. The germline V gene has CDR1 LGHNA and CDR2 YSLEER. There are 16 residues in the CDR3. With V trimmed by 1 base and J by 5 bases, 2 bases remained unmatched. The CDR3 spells CASSQGLAGVTGELFF. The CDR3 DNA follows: TGCGCCAGCAGCCAAGGACTAGCGGGGGTTACCGGGGAGCTGTTTTTT.

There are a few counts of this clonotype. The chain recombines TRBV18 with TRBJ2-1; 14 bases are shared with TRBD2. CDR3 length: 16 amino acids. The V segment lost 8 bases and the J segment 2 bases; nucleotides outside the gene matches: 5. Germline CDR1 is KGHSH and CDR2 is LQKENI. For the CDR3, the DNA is TGTGCCAGCAAGGGACTAGCGGGGGAAACCTACAATGAGCAGTTCTTC. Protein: CASKGLAGETYNEQFF.

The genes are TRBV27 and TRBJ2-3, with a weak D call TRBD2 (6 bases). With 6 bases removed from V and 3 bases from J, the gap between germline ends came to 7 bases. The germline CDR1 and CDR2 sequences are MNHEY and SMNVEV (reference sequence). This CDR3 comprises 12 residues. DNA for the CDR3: TGTGCCAGCAGGGAGGGGACAGATACGCAGTATTTT. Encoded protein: CASREGTDTQYF.

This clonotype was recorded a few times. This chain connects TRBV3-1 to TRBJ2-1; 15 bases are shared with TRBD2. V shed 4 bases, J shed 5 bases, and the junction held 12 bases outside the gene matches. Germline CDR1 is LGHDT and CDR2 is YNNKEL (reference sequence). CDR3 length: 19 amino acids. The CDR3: CASSRTLGLAGGGNNEQFF. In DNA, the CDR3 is TGTGCCAGCAGCCGCACCCTTGGACTAGCGGGGGGGGGAAACAATGAGCAGTTCTTC.

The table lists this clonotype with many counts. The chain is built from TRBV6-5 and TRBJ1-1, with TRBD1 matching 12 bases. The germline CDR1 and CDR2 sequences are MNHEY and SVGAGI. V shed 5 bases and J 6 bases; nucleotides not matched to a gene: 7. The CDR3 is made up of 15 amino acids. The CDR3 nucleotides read TGTGCCAGCAGTCCATCGGGACAGGGGGCGTCTGAAGCTTTCTTT. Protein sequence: CASSPSGQGASEAFF.

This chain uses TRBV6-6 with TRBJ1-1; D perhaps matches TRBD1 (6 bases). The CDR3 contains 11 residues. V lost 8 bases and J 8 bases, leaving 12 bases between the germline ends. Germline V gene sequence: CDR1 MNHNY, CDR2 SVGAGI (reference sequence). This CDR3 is CASGLQGEAFF. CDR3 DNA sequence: TGTGCCAGCGGACTTCAGGGGGAAGCTTTCTTT.

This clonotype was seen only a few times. Here the CDR3 DNA reads TGTGCCAGCAGCCCTAGCGGGGGGGCCAGTTCCTACAATGAGCAGTTCTTC. Protein: CASSPSGGASSYNEQFF. The chain uses TRBV11-1 and TRBJ2-1, with 12 positions matching TRBD2. Germline assignment: CDR1 SGHAT and CDR2 FQDESV (reference sequence). Germline trimming cut 5 bases from V and 1 base from J; bases unmatched to any gene: 6. The CDR3 runs to 17 residues.

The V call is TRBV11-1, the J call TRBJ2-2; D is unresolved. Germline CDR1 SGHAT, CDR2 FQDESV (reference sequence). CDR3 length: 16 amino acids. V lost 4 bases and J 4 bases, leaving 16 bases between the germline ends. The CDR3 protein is CASSSRGQAPTGELFF. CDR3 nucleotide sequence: TGTGCCAGCAGCTCAAGAGGTCAGGCGCCCACCGGGGAGCTGTTTTTT.

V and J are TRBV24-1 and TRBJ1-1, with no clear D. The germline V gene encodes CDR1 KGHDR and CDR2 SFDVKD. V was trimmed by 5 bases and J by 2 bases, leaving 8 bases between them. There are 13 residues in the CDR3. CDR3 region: CATSVGHNTEAFF. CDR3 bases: TGTGCCACCAGTGTCGGGCACAACACTGAAGCTTTCTTT.

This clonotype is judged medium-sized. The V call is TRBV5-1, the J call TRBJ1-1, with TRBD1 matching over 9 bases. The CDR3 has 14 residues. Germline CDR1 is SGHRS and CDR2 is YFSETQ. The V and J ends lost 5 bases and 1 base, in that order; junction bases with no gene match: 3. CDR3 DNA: TGCGCCAGCAGGGACAGGGGATCGAACACTGAAGCTTTCTTT. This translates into CASRDRGSNTEAFF.

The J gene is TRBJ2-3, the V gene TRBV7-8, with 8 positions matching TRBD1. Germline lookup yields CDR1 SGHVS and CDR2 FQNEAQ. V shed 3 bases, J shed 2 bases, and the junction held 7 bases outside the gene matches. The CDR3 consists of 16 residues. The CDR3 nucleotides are TGTGCCAGCAGCTTCCGGACAGGGCCTATCACAGATACGCAGTATTTT. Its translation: CASSFRTGPITDTQYF.

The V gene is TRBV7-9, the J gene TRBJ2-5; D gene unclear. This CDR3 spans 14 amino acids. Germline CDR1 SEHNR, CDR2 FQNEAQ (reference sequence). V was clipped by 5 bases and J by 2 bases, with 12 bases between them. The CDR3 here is CASSPVGVQETQYF. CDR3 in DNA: TGTGCCAGCAGCCCTGTGGGCGTACAAGAGACCCAGTACTTC.